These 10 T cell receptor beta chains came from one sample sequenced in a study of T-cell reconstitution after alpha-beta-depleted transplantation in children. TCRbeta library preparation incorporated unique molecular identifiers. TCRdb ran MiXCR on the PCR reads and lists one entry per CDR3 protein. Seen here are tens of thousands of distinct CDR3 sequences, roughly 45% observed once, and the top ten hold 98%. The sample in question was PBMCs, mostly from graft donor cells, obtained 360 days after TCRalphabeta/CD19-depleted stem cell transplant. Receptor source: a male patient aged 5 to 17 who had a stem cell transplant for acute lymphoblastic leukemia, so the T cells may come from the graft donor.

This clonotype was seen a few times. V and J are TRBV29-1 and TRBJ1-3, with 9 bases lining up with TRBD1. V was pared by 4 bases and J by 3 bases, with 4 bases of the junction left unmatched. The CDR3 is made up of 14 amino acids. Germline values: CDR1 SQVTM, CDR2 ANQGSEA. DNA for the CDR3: TGCAGCGTTGTGGGACAGGGATTTGGAAACACCATATATTTT. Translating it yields CSVVGQGFGNTIYF.

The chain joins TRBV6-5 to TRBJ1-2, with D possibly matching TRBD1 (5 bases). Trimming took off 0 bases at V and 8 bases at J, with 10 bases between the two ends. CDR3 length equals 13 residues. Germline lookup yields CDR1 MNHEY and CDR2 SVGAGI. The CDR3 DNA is TGTGCCAGCAGTTACTCGGGGGGTGACGGCTACACCTTC. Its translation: CASSYSGGDGYTF.

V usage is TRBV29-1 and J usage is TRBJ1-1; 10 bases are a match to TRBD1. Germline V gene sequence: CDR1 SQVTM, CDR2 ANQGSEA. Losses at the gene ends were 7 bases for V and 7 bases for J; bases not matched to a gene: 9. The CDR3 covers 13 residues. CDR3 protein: CSARQGANDEAFF. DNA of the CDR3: TGCAGCGCCCGACAGGGGGCAAACGATGAAGCTTTCTTT.

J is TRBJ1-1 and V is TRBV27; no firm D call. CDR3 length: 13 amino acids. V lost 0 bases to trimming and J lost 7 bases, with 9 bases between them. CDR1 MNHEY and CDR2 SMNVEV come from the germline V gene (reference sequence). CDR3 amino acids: CASSLSAGREAFF. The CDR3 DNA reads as TGTGCCAGCAGTTTATCGGCAGGCCGTGAAGCTTTCTTT.

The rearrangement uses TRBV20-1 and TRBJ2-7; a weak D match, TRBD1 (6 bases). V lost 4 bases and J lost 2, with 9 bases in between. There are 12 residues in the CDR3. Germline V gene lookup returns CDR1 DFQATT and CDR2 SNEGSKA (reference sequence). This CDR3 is CSANTGTYEQYF. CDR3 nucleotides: TGCAGTGCTAATACAGGGACCTACGAGCAGTACTTC.

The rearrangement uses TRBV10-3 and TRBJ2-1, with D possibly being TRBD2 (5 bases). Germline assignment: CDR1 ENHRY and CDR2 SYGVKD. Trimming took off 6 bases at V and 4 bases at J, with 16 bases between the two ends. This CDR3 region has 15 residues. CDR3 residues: CAISDYDGSYNEQFF. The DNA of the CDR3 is TGTGCCATCAGCGACTATGACGGATCTTACAATGAGCAGTTCTTC.

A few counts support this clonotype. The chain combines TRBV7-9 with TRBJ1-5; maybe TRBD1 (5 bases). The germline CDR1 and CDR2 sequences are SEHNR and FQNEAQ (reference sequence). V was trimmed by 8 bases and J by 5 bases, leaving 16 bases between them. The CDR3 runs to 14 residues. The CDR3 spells CASSVGGRDQPQHF. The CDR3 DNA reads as TGTGCCAGCTCGGTCGGGGGGAGAGATCAGCCCCAGCATTTT.

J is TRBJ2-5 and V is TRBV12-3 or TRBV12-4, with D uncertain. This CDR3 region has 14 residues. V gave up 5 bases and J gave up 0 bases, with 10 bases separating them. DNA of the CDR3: TGTGCCAGCAGTGTCCTCGCTGACCAAGAGACCCAGTACTTC. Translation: CASSVLADQETQYF.

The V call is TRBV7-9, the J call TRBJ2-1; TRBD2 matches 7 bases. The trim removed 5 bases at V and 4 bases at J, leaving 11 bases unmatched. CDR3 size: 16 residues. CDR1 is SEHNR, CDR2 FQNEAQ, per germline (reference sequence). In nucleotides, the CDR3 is TGTGCCAGCAGCACCGACTATAGCGGGTGGTACAATGAGCAGTTCTTC. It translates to CASSTDYSGWYNEQFF.

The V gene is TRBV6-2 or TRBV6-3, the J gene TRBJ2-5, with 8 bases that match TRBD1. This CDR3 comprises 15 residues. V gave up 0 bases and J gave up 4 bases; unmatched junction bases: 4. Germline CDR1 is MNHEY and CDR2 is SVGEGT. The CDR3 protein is CASSYSGRGPETQYF. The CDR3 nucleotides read TGTGCCAGCAGTTACTCAGGCAGGGGGCCAGAGACCCAGTACTTC.